The 25 T cell receptor beta chains below were found in one sample sequenced in a study of CD8 T cells in Susac syndrome. Random hexamers primed reverse transcription of about 0.45 to 1 ug RNA. TCRdb itself ran the immunoSEQ multiplex PCR reads through MiXCR, one entry per CDR3 protein. The sample contains about 89,000 distinct CDR3 sequences, around 93% of which appear only once. The sample comprised CD8+ T cells from PBMCs. The receptors originated from a human donor in good health.

Comment on this clonotype: An end of the junction differs from the germline gene, which may be a read error. The chain carries TRBV4-2 and TRBJ2-1; maybe TRBD1 (5 bases). There are 12 residues in the CDR3. Germline values: CDR1 LGHNA, CDR2 YNFKEQ. DNA for the CDR3: TGTACCAGCAGCCAAAGGGGCAATGAGCAGTTCTTC. Protein product: CTSSQRGNEQFF.

The chain combines TRBV29-1 with TRBJ2-5; D is uncertain. V lost 7 bases and J 5 bases, leaving 11 bases between the germline ends. Germline CDR1 reads SQVTM; CDR2 reads ANQGSEA. This CDR3 has 11 residues. In DNA form, the CDR3 reads TGCAGCGCAACTAAAGAGGAGACCCAGTACTTC. It encodes CSATKEETQYF.

The V and J genes are TRBV2 and TRBJ1-4; D is uncertain. The CDR3 runs to 16 residues. V was cut by 5 bases and J by 1 base, with 14 bases left in between. Germline V gives CDR1 SNHLY, CDR2 FYNNEI. The CDR3 loop is CASSPRPPGTNEKLFF. For the CDR3, the DNA is TGTGCCAGCAGTCCCCGACCACCTGGAACTAATGAAAAACTGTTTTTT.

V usage is TRBV7-6 and J usage is TRBJ2-7, with D uncertain. Per germline, CDR1 SGHVS and CDR2 FNYEAQ. This CDR3 is 14 amino acids long. The V end was cut by 2 bases, the J end by 6 bases, with 14 bases between. The CDR3 spells CASSLNGQIFEQYF. CDR3 in DNA: TGTGCCAGCAGCTTAAACGGGCAGATATTCGAGCAGTACTTC.

V gene TRBV12-3 or TRBV12-4 combines with J gene TRBJ1-2, with a tentative D call TRBD1 (6 bases). Trimming shortened V by 2 bases and J by 10 bases, and 11 bases separated the two germline ends. The CDR3 runs to 12 residues. The CDR3 DNA reads as TGTGCCAGCAGTTTAACTGGGACAATCTACACCTTC. Encoded protein: CASSLTGTIYTF.

The V call is TRBV24-1, the J call TRBJ2-2, with 7 bases identical to TRBD1. This CDR3 comprises 16 residues. Trimming at V came to 4 bases and at J to 0 bases, leaving 4 bases not matched to a gene. Germline-derived CDR1 and CDR2 are KGHDR and SFDVKD. The CDR3 DNA sequence: TGTGCCACCAGTGACCGGGACAGCGCGAACACCGGGGAGCTGTTTTTT. Its translation is CATSDRDSANTGELFF.

This clonotype was picked up one time. The genes are TRBV5-6 and TRBJ1-1; D perhaps matches TRBD1 (5 bases). The CDR3 extends over 12 amino acids. Germline loops: CDR1 SGHDT, CDR2 YYEEEE. V was clipped by 4 bases and J by 7 bases, with 11 bases between them. This CDR3 reads CASSQGFNEAFF. CDR3 in DNA: TGTGCCAGCAGCCAGGGCTTTAATGAAGCTTTCTTT.

The rearrangement joins TRBV3-1 to TRBJ2-4; 7 bases line up with TRBD2. Per germline, CDR1 LGHDT and CDR2 YNNKEL (reference sequence). The CDR3 has 19 residues. The trim removed 4 bases at V and 0 bases at J, leaving 15 bases unmatched. The CDR3 nucleotides are TGTGCCAGCAGCCTCTCCTGGGCTAGCGGAAATCTAGCCAAAAACATTCAGTACTTC. As protein: CASSLSWASGNLAKNIQYF.

This clonotype was found once. The chain has TRBV6-1 and TRBJ1-4; D is uncertain. This CDR3 spans 15 amino acids. Germline CDR1 MNHNS, CDR2 SASEGT. V was cut by 5 bases and J by 0 bases, with 10 bases left in between. The DNA for the CDR3 is TGTGCCAGCAGTTCCGGGCCTGCAACTAATGAAAAACTGTTTTTT. Amino acid sequence: CASSSGPATNEKLFF.

The chain employs TRBV6-5 and TRBJ2-1, with TRBD2 matching 10 bases. The V and J ends lost 0 bases and 7 bases, in that order; junction bases with no gene match: 9. CDR1 and CDR2 from the germline V gene are MNHEY and SVGAGI. The CDR3 is made up of 17 amino acids. CDR3 in amino acids: CASSYSSGTSVRNEQFF. CDR3 nucleotides: TGTGCCAGCAGTTACTCCTCCGGGACTAGCGTTAGAAATGAGCAGTTCTTC.

This clonotype was seen once. The chain employs TRBV5-1 and TRBJ1-1; perhaps TRBD1 as D (6 bases). Trimming removed 1 base at V and 3 bases at J, with 16 bases between. The CDR3 runs to 16 residues. Germline lookup yields CDR1 SGHRS and CDR2 YFSETQ. CDR3 nucleotide sequence: TGCGCCAGCAGCTTGCGACCGGACAGATTGGACACTGAAGCTTTCTTT. Its protein product is CASSLRPDRLDTEAFF.

This chain uses TRBV6-5 with TRBJ2-7; D perhaps matches TRBD2 (6 bases). The CDR3 sequence is 14 residues long. Trimming removed 6 bases at V and 7 bases at J, with 19 bases between. CDR1 MNHEY and CDR2 SVGAGI come from the germline V gene. The CDR3 sequence is CASSLTGRGSEQYF. Here the CDR3 DNA reads TGTGCCAGCAGCTTGACCGGGCGGGGCTCGGAGCAGTACTTC.

This chain links TRBV1 with TRBJ2-5; TRBD2, the table's D call, was not compared with the DNA. TRBV1 is noted as a pseudogene. The CDR3 sequence is 17 residues long. Written as DNA, the CDR3 is TGCACCAGCAGCCGTAGAACTAGCGGGGGAGCAGATGGGGCCCAGTACTTC. Protein sequence: CTSSRRTSGGADGAQYF.

The chain has TRBV7-8 and TRBJ2-5; D possibly corresponds to TRBD1 (6 bases). The CDR3 is 14 residues long. The V end was cut by 1 base, the J end by 5 bases, with 11 bases between. CDR1 is SGHVS, CDR2 FQNEAQ, per germline. The CDR3 region is CASSLVTGTETQYF. DNA of the CDR3: TGTGCCAGCAGCTTAGTTACAGGGACGGAGACCCAGTACTTC.

J is TRBJ1-2 and V is TRBV7-2, with no clear D. This CDR3 is built from 13 residues. V gave up 3 bases and J gave up 3 bases, with 8 bases separating them. The germline gives CDR1 SGHTA, CDR2 FQGNSA. The CDR3 DNA is TGTGCCAGCAGCTTCGCCGGATACTATGGCTACACCTTC. This sequence encodes CASSFAGYYGYTF.

The chain recombines TRBV20-1 with TRBJ1-2; no clear D. This CDR3 has 10 amino acids. CDR1 and CDR2 (germline): DFQATT, SNEGSKA (reference sequence). The V and J ends lost 6 bases and 6 bases respectively, with 8 bases between them. CDR3 sequence: CSASSDGYTF. DNA for the CDR3: TGCAGTGCAAGCAGCGATGGCTACACCTTC.

The rearrangement uses TRBV27 and TRBJ2-5; possibly TRBD2 for D (6 bases). CDR1 MNHEY and CDR2 SMNVEV come from the germline V gene (reference sequence). This CDR3 comprises 15 residues. V gave up 5 bases and J gave up 5 bases, with 18 bases separating them. CDR3 loop: CASSPRGLAGETQYF. The CDR3 nucleotides are TGTGCCAGCAGTCCCCGAGGGTTGGCGGGGGAGACCCAGTACTTC.

The gene calls are TRBV18 and TRBJ1-5; possibly TRBD1 for D (5 bases). Germline CDR1 and CDR2: KGHSH and LQKENI. The V gene lost 3 bases and the J gene lost 5 bases, with 17 bases spanning the gap. The CDR3 is 16 amino acids. CDR3 in DNA: TGTGCCAGCTCACCGTGGACCGGGGAAGGGGATCAGCCCCAGCATTTT. Protein: CASSPWTGEGDQPQHF.

This rearrangement joins TRBV12-3 or TRBV12-4 to TRBJ1-2, with 9 bases lining up with TRBD1. The trim removed 7 bases at V and 5 bases at J, leaving 14 bases unmatched. The CDR3 runs to 16 residues. CDR3 nucleotide sequence: TGTGCCAGCACGGGACAGGGAACGGGGGGTGATTATGGCTACACCTTC. It is translated as CASTGQGTGGDYGYTF.

The gene calls are TRBV2 and TRBJ2-1; no definite D call. CDR1 and CDR2 (germline): SNHLY, FYNNEI. The germline V and J ends were trimmed by 8 bases and 2 bases, with 10 bases remaining between them. This CDR3 region has 13 residues. The CDR3 loop reads CASGDTTYNEQFF. Written as DNA, the CDR3 is TGTGCCAGCGGAGACACGACCTACAATGAGCAGTTCTTC.

This chain uses TRBV6-5 with TRBJ1-5; D is ambiguous. Trimming pared 0 bases from V and 9 bases from J, leaving 9 bases between. Germline lookup yields CDR1 MNHEY and CDR2 SVGAGI. The CDR3 spans 13 residues. In DNA form, the CDR3 reads TGTGCCAGCAGTTACTCGGCCGCGACGCCCCAGCATTTT. Amino acids: CASSYSAATPQHF.

The gene calls are TRBV6-4 and TRBJ1-1, with D tentatively TRBD1 (5 bases). Trimming cost V 3 bases and J 6 bases, with 11 bases left between them. CDR1 is MRHNA and CDR2 is SNTAGT in the germline V gene. The CDR3 runs to 13 residues. The CDR3 DNA is TGTGCCAGCAGTGAATGGTCGGGGGCTGAAGCTTTCTTT. Its translation: CASSEWSGAEAFF.

The chain has TRBV19 and TRBJ1-6; D not resolved. Germline loops: CDR1 LNHDA, CDR2 SQIVND (reference sequence). The ends were cut back, 6 bases at V and 7 bases at J, with 7 bases in the middle. This CDR3 comprises 12 residues. CDR3 in amino acids: CASRSGNSPLHF. CDR3 bases: TGTGCCAGTAGGTCGGGGAATTCACCCCTCCACTTT.

V gene TRBV7-3 combines with J gene TRBJ1-2; 7 bases match TRBD1. The J segment lost 7 bases and the V segment lost 5 bases, leaving 10 bases of the junction unmatched. Per germline, CDR1 SGHTA and CDR2 FQGTGA. CDR3 length equals 14 residues. Here the CDR3 reads CASSAWDSPRGYTF. The DNA for the CDR3 is TGTGCCAGCAGCGCCTGGGACAGTCCGCGTGGCTACACCTTC.

V gene TRBV4-1 combines with J gene TRBJ1-1; the D is unclear. The CDR3 loop spans 14 amino acids. Germline V gives CDR1 MGHRA, CDR2 YSYEKL. The V end was cut by 1 base, the J end by 1 base, with 7 bases between. CDR3 sequence (DNA): TGCGCCAGCAGCCAAGCCGCCACGAACACTGAAGCTTTCTTT. Translation: CASSQAATNTEAFF.